The text below deals with one T cell receptor (beta chain). These data are taken from a study of low-dose radiotherapy and immunotherapy resistance in tumors. In the study overall: Aspirin was administered orally at 300 mg daily for four cycles, commencing on cycle 1 day 1.

cDNA synthesis used a TRAV/TRBV-specific primer set for both chains. Amplification, which lasted 15 to 20 PCR cycles, used a constant-region primer and V-primer adapter to amplify TCRs. TCRdb recomputed calls from the reads with MiXCR, one row per CDR3 protein. The sample comprises 11,000 to 15,000 distinct CDR3 sequences, roughly 48% of which are singletons, and 3% to 4% rests with the top ten. There are 14 residues in the CDR3. The V gene lost 6 bases and the J gene lost 4 bases, with 13 bases spanning the gap. Germline V CDR1 and CDR2: MGHDK, SYGVNS. The chain combines TRBV25-1 with TRBJ2-1, with D perhaps matching TRBD1 or TRBD2 (6 bases each). The TCR sequence derives from a human donor with advanced metastatic prostate, ovarian, gallbladder or colorectal cancer (not recorded which). This table probably holds off-target reads from a library built for another chain. CDR3 bases: TGTGCCAGCAGCACGGGGGCCTTATACAATGAGCAGTTCTTC. Protein sequence: CASSTGALYNEQFF.